A selection of T cell receptor beta chains follows, all from one sample in a study of T-cell reconstitution after alpha-beta-depleted transplantation in children. Each CDR3 protein gets one entry after TCRdb re-called the PCR reads with MiXCR. The table includes about 640,000 distinct CDR3 sequences, roughly 13% detected once. The sequences come from PBMCs, mostly from graft donor cells, collected 360 days after TCRalphabeta/CD19-depleted stem cell transplant. The receptors originated from a male patient younger than 18 who had a stem cell transplant for acute myeloid leukemia, so the T cells may come from the graft donor. The CDR3 runs from the conserved cysteine through the conserved F or W. A D gene is named only where the DNA matches it firmly. Clone size appears in some rows only: once, few, many, or a class for an expanded clone.

. | TRBJ2-7 | many | TRBV20-1 | CSAPFLAGSGAYEQYF | TGCAGTGCTCCGTTTTTAGCGGGTTCAGGGGCCTACGAGCAGTACTTC
. | TRBJ2-7 | . | TRBV28 | CASSFGRFGYEQYF | TGTGCCAGCAGCTTTGGGAGGTTCGGTTACGAGCAGTACTTC
. | TRBJ2-3 | . | TRBV4-2 | CASSSPNRGTDTQYF | TGTGCCAGCAGCTCCCCTAACAGGGGCACAGATACGCAGTATTTT
. | TRBJ1-1 | . | TRBV20-1 | CSARTGTEAFF | TGCAGTGCTAGAACGGGAACTGAAGCTTTCTTT
. | TRBJ2-1 | few | TRBV9 | CASSVGFF | TGTGCCAGCAGCGTAGGATTCTTC
. | TRBJ2-7 | . | TRBV20-1 | CSARDLGAGLWYF | TGCAGTGCTAGAGATTTGGGGGCGGGCCTCTGGTACTTC
TRBD2 | TRBJ2-1 | few | TRBV14 | CASSDLLAGYFKDRNEQFF | TGTGCCAGCAGCGACCTTCTAGCGGGCTACTTCAAAGACCGGAATGAGCAGTTCTTC
TRBD2 | TRBJ2-1 | . | TRBV9 | CASSVGVAGESNEQFF | TGTGCCAGCAGCGTAGGGGTAGCGGGAGAGTCGAATGAGCAGTTCTTC
. | TRBJ1-2 | many | TRBV20-1 | CSASNPTANYGYTF | TGCAGTGCTAGTAACCCGACAGCTAACTATGGCTACACCTTC
. | TRBJ2-7 | . | TRBV29-1 | CSVEGRETYEQYF | TGCAGCGTTGAGGGCAGGGAGACCTACGAGCAGTACTTC
TRBD2 | TRBJ2-7 | few | TRBV12-3/TRBV12-4 | CASSSRTSGKAYEQYF | TGTGCCAGCAGTTCCAGGACTAGCGGGAAGGCCTACGAGCAGTACTTC
. | TRBJ2-1 | few | TRBV7-8 | CASSLNSPSSYNEQFF | TGTGCCAGCAGCTTGAACAGCCCCAGCTCCTACAATGAGCAGTTCTTC
. | TRBJ1-6 | few | TRBV10-3 | CAISEGLRSSPLHF | TGTGCCATCAGTGAGGGTTTGAGGAGTTCACCCCTCCACTTT
TRBD2 | TRBJ2-1 | many | TRBV12-3/TRBV12-4 | CASRFSGYSYNEQFF | TGTGCCAGCAGGTTTAGCGGGTACTCTTACAATGAGCAGTTCTTC
TRBD2 | TRBJ2-1 | . | TRBV5-1 | CASSLVEREGPNEQFF | TGCGCCAGCAGCTTGGTGGAGCGGGAGGGCCCTAATGAGCAGTTCTTC
. | TRBJ2-7 | few | TRBV7-2 | CASSLVLFGGAYEQYF | TGTGCCAGCAGCTTAGTCTTATTTGGCGGAGCCTACGAGCAGTACTTC
. | TRBJ1-1 | . | TRBV10-3 | CAISETFFGATEAFF | TGTGCCATCAGTGAGACCTTTTTTGGGGCCACTGAAGCTTTCTTT
TRBD2 | TRBJ2-7 | . | TRBV28 | CASSPPGGPYEQYF | TGTGCCAGCAGTCCCCCGGGGGGTCCCTACGAGCAGTACTTC
TRBD2 | TRBJ2-7 | . | TRBV6-1 | CASSTAGLAPYEQYF | TGTGCCAGCAGTACCGCGGGACTAGCTCCATACGAGCAGTACTTC
. | TRBJ2-3 | many | TRBV6-5 | CASKRSSTDTQYF | TGTGCCAGCAAAAGGTCTAGCACAGATACGCAGTATTTT
TRBD2 | TRBJ2-5 | few | TRBV10-3 | CAISRGGPQYF | TGTGCCATCAGCCGCGGGGGTCCCCAGTACTTC
TRBD1 | TRBJ1-5 | few | TRBV10-3 | CAISDTGGSNQPQHF | TGTGCCATCAGTGATACAGGGGGTAGCAATCAGCCCCAGCATTTT
. | TRBJ1-1 | many | TRBV18 | CASSLLRGWTEAFF | TGTGCCAGCTCGCTACTCAGGGGTTGGACTGAAGCTTTCTTT
. | TRBJ2-7 | few | TRBV27 | CASSPRDILSYEQYF | TGTGCCAGCAGTCCCCGGGACATTCTCTCCTACGAGCAGTACTTC
. | TRBJ2-3 | few | TRBV20-1 | CSAAMRARWVPDTQYF | TGCAGTGCAGCCATGAGGGCTAGATGGGTCCCAGATACGCAGTATTTT
TRBD2 | TRBJ2-5 | . | TRBV28 | CASTPPVYSGRVFETQYF | TGTGCCAGCACCCCCCCAGTATATAGCGGGAGGGTTTTCGAGACCCAGTACTTC
TRBD2 | TRBJ2-1 | many | TRBV6-2/TRBV6-3 | CASSYAGGPSGFSYNEQFF | TGTGCCAGCAGTTACGCGGGGGGCCCTAGCGGGTTCTCCTACAATGAGCAGTTCTTC
TRBD2 | TRBJ2-1 | . | TRBV20-1 | CSADPSGTSGLEQFF | TGCAGTGCCGATCCGTCCGGGACTAGCGGACTTGAGCAGTTCTTC
TRBD2 | TRBJ2-1 | few | TRBV12-5 | CASGPYPSGSYNEQFF | TGTGCTAGTGGTCCCTATCCTAGCGGCTCCTACAATGAGCAGTTCTTC
TRBD1 | TRBJ2-2 | . | TRBV7-6 | CASTWVPLAGTGLDGELFF | TGTGCCAGTACCTGGGTTCCCCTCGCCGGGACAGGGCTGGACGGGGAGCTGTTTTTT
TRBD2 | TRBJ2-2 | . | TRBV7-3 | CASSYFGLAGLNTGELFF | TGTGCCAGCAGCTACTTCGGACTAGCGGGATTAAACACCGGGGAGCTGTTTTTT
TRBD1 | TRBJ2-7 | few | TRBV5-6 | CASSLTGWYEQYF | TGTGCCAGCAGCCTGACAGGGTGGTACGAGCAGTACTTC
TRBD2 | TRBJ2-1 | . | TRBV20-1 | CSARGGAGDGRGEQFF | TGCAGTGCTAGAGGGGGCGCGGGAGATGGGAGAGGAGAGCAGTTCTTC
. | TRBJ2-5 | few | TRBV18 | CASTRYSLPGETQYF | TGTGCCAGCACTCGTTATAGCCTCCCGGGAGAGACCCAGTACTTC
. | TRBJ1-2 | . | TRBV18 | CASSPKGEGVNGYTF | TGTGCCAGCTCACCAAAAGGCGAGGGAGTAAATGGCTACACCTTC